These T cell receptor beta chains were read from a single sample in a study of control samples from healthy donors and cancer patients. The method was immunoSEQ multiplex PCR; TCRdb's version includes in-frame clones alone and lacks a portion of them. The table includes around 110,000 clones, 85% to 90% detected once. Sequenced: PBMCs. These receptors originate from a woman in her forties or fifties with colorectal cancer. The CDR3 runs from the conserved cysteine through the conserved F or W. The D gene is left open where the match is weak. Part of the rows lack a size; the others show once, few, many or a class for expanded clones.

d_gene	v_gene	abundance	j_gene	CDR3nt	CDR3aa
-	TRBV19	-	TRBJ2-2	TGTGCCAGTAGTACCCGGGCCGGGGAGCTGTTTTTT	CASSTRAGELFF
TRBD2	TRBV7-6	-	TRBJ2-2	TGTGCCAGCAGCCAAGGGCCGGGACTAGCGGGAGGCTATGGGGAGCTGTTTTTT	CASSQGPGLAGGYGELFF
-	TRBV6-6	-	TRBJ1-6	TGTGCCAGCGCCCCCCCGGGGTGGTCCTATAATTCACCCCTCCACTTT	CASAPPGWSYNSPLHF
-	TRBV29-1	-	TRBJ1-1	TGCAGCGTTGACCCGAACACTGAAGCTTTCTTT	CSVDPNTEAFF
TRBD1	TRBV5-1	-	TRBJ2-7	TGCGCCAGCAGCTCGGGGACAGGGGTCTCCTACGAGCAGTACTTC	CASSSGTGVSYEQYF
-	TRBV9	once	TRBJ2-5	TGTGCCAGCAGCGTAGGCCGAGGGCGAGGTAGCCAAATTAAAGAGACCCAGTACTTC	CASSVGRGRGSQIKETQYF
TRBD1	TRBV30	once	TRBJ1-1	TGTGCCTGGAGTAAACAGGGGGCAACTGAAGCTTTCTTT	CAWSKQGATEAFF
TRBD1	TRBV2	-	TRBJ1-1	TGTGCCACCCGGACAGGGGGCGGCACTGAAGCTTTCTTT	CATRTGGGTEAFF
-	TRBV15	-	TRBJ2-2	TGTGCCACCAGCAGATGGGGCCCGGACACCGGGGAGCTGTTTTTT	CATSRWGPDTGELFF
-	TRBV7-9	-	TRBJ2-1	TGTGCCAGCAGCTTAAGCAATGAGCAGTTCTTC	CASSLSNEQFF
TRBD1	TRBV5-1	-	TRBJ1-2	TGCGCCAGCAGCTTAGGACAGGGCCCCTATGGCTACACCTTC	CASSLGQGPYGYTF
TRBD1	TRBV30	-	TRBJ1-2	TGTGCCTGGAGTTGGACAGGGGTGCACGGCTACACCTTC	CAWSWTGVHGYTF
-	TRBV30	-	TRBJ2-2	TGTGCCTGGAGTTTTCTAGGAGTAGCCGGGGAGCTGTTTTTT	CAWSFLGVAGELFF
TRBD1	TRBV2	-	TRBJ1-2	TGTGCCATCCCAGTGGAAAGGACAGGGGTTTATTATGGCTACACCTTC	CAIPVERTGVYYGYTF
-	TRBV5-1	-	TRBJ1-6	TGCGCCAGCAGCTTGTTTATCGGTTCGCAGAGCTCCTATAATTCACCCCTCCACTTT	CASSLFIGSQSSYNSPLHF
-	TRBV5-1	-	TRBJ2-1	TGCGCCAGCAGCGAACAGGGCCCTCAAGCCCACAATGAGCAGTTCTTC	CASSEQGPQAHNEQFF
-	TRBV3-1/TRBV3-2	-	TRBJ1-1	TGTGCCAGCAGCCAAGCCGCCACTGAAGCTTTCTTT	CASSQAATEAFF
-	TRBV5-6	few	TRBJ1-2	TGTGCCAGCAGCTTGGGTTCACCTTCTTATGGCTACACCTTC	CASSLGSPSYGYTF
TRBD1	TRBV11-1	-	TRBJ2-5	TGTGCCAGCAGCTTATACATTGCAGGGGGACAGGAGACCCAGTACTTC	CASSLYIAGGQETQYF
TRBD1	TRBV11-2	-	TRBJ1-2	TGTGCCAGCAGCTTAGATTTTATAGGGGGCATATCTGGCTACACCTTC	CASSLDFIGGISGYTF
TRBD1	TRBV10-3	few	TRBJ1-2	TGTGCCAGCAACCCGGACAGGAGATACTATGGCTACACCTTC	CASNPDRRYYGYTF
-	TRBV9	-	TRBJ2-5	TGTGCCAGCAGCGTAGCAGCGGTCCAAGAGACCCAGTACTTC	CASSVAAVQETQYF
-	TRBV3-1/TRBV3-2	-	TRBJ2-1	TGTGCCAGCAGCCAATTCAATGGAAGACCCGAAATTTACAATGAGCAGTTCTTC	CASSQFNGRPEIYNEQFF
TRBD1	TRBV7-9	-	TRBJ2-5	TGTGCCATCCAGACCGGGACAGCAAAAGAGACCCAGTACTTC	CAIQTGTAKETQYF
-	TRBV7-8	-	TRBJ1-3	TGTGCCAGCAGCTTAGAGTCAGACTCTGGAAACACCATATATTTT	CASSLESDSGNTIYF
-	TRBV3-1/TRBV3-2	-	TRBJ1-2	TGTGCCAGCAGCCAAGATGGAGGGCAGGGTGGCTACACCTTC	CASSQDGGQGGYTF
-	TRBV14	-	TRBJ1-2	TGTGCCAGCAGCCAGGATAACTATGGCTACACCTTC	CASSQDNYGYTF
-	TRBV5-4	-	TRBJ1-2	TGTGCCAGCAGCTCCCCCGTTGAACAGGGTTATGGCTACACCTTC	CASSSPVEQGYGYTF
-	TRBV2	-	TRBJ2-2	TGTGCCAGCAGCGCACTATCCTCAACTAGCACCGGGGAGCTGTTTTTT	CASSALSSTSTGELFF
-	TRBV2	-	TRBJ1-5	TGTGCCAGCAAAATAGGCCCGCATCAGCCCCAGCATTTT	CASKIGPHQPQHF
-	TRBV28	-	TRBJ2-7	TGTGCCAGCAGTCAGACAGGCCTCGCCTACGAGCAGTACTTC	CASSQTGLAYEQYF
TRBD1	TRBV6-5	-	TRBJ1-1	TGTGCCAGCAGTCGCGACAGGGTGAACACTGAAGCTTTCTTT	CASSRDRVNTEAFF
-	TRBV6-5	-	TRBJ1-2	TGTGCCAGCGAGGTCGGCATCTATGGCTACACCTTC	CASEVGIYGYTF
-	TRBV5-8	-	TRBJ2-7	TGTGCCAGCAGCTTGGATGGATCAGGGTACGAGCAGTACTTC	CASSLDGSGYEQYF
-	TRBV5-5	-	TRBJ1-3	TGTGCCAGCAGCTTGAGGAGGGGAAACACCATATATTTT	CASSLRRGNTIYF
-	TRBV5-6	-	TRBJ2-1	TGTGCCAGCAGCTTGGCTCCCAGCTCCTACAATGAGCAGTTCTTC	CASSLAPSSYNEQFF
-	TRBV16	-	TRBJ1-1	TGTGCCAGCAGCCAATCAAGGGCAGCTGAAGCTTTCTTT	CASSQSRAAEAFF
TRBD2	TRBV2	-	TRBJ2-5	TGTGCCAGCAAAGGCCCAACTAGCGGGGGGCGGGAGACCCAGTACTTC	CASKGPTSGGRETQYF
TRBD1	TRBV7-9	-	TRBJ1-2	TGTGCCAGCAGCGGGGGGGACCAGGGGGGTTACACCTTC	CASSGGDQGGYTF
TRBD2	TRBV6-5	-	TRBJ2-3	TGTGCCAGCAGTTTTGGACTAGCTAGGGCAGATACGCAGTATTTT	CASSFGLARADTQYF
-	TRBV11-2	-	TRBJ2-1	TGTGCCAGCAGCTTAGGAGGGTTTCGAGTCTATGAGCAGTTCTTC	CASSLGGFRVYEQFF
-	TRBV7-3	-	TRBJ2-3	TGTGCCAGCAGCTTAGCGGCTCCCACAGATACGCAGTATTTT	CASSLAAPTDTQYF
TRBD1	TRBV18	-	TRBJ1-2	TGTGCCAGCTCACCGGGACAGAGAATTAACTATGGCTACACCTTC	CASSPGQRINYGYTF
TRBD2	TRBV10-3	once	TRBJ2-5	TGTGCCATCAGTGCGACTAGCGTCGAGGAGACCCAGTACTTC	CAISATSVEETQYF
-	TRBV27	-	TRBJ2-3	TGTGCCAGCAGTTCCGGGATTAGCACAGATACGCAGTATTTT	CASSSGISTDTQYF
-	TRBV28	once	TRBJ2-7	TGTGCCAGCAGTTTCAACGAGCAGTACTTC	CASSFNEQYF
TRBD1	TRBV11-2	-	TRBJ2-5	TGTGCCAGCAGCTTAGGACAGGGCGTAGAGACCCAGTACTTC	CASSLGQGVETQYF
-	TRBV30	-	TRBJ2-5	TGTGCCTGGTCCCGGGACACCCTCCAAGAGACCCAGTACTTC	CAWSRDTLQETQYF
TRBD1	TRBV7-2	-	TRBJ2-7	TGTGCCAGCAGCCAGGGACAGGCACCCCCCTACGAGCAGTACTTC	CASSQGQAPPYEQYF
-	TRBV3-1/TRBV3-2	-	TRBJ1-5	TGTGCCAGCAGCCTCGAGTATAGCAATCAGCCCCAGCATTTT	CASSLEYSNQPQHF
TRBD1	TRBV5-6	-	TRBJ2-3	TGTGCCAGCAGCGAGACCGGGACAGGGGAGTTTACAGATACGCAGTATTTT	CASSETGTGEFTDTQYF
-	TRBV6-6	few	TRBJ2-3	TGTGCCAGCAGTAATTCAGATACGCAGTATTTT	CASSNSDTQYF